This is a list of T cell receptor beta chains from one sample in a study of blood T cell repertoires in COVID-19. Repertoires were generated with immunoSEQ multiplex PCR, while TCRdb's copy carries only in-frame clones and drops some. There are 300,000 to 400,000 clones in the sample; 87% occur only once, and more than 7.5% lies in the top ten. The sample comprised peripheral blood. The source is a man aged 25-40 years with COVID-19, enrolled during active disease. The CDR3 runs from the conserved cysteine through the conserved F or W. The D gene is left open where the match is weak.

TRBJ1-3,NA,TRBV29-1,CSVEGQGPNTIYF
TRBJ2-6,NA,TRBV4-2,CASSGRKGTGANVLTF
TRBJ1-6,NA,TRBV27,CASSLISGYLSSYNSPLHF
TRBJ2-5,NA,TRBV24-1,CATRRGHQETQYF
TRBJ1-1,NA,TRBV29-1,CSVVLNVGNTEAFF
TRBJ1-1,NA,TRBV2,CASSTSRGGTEAFF
TRBJ2-1,TRBD1,TRBV7-9,CASSLPDRDYNEQFF
TRBJ1-1,NA,TRBV7-9,CASSLSGLEAFF
TRBJ1-1,NA,TRBV28,CASTPPGTEAFF
TRBJ2-7,TRBD1,TRBV7-8,CASSLKAGTGGHEQYF
TRBJ2-7,NA,TRBV11-2,CASSPTAYEQYF
TRBJ2-7,NA,TRBV11-2,CASSPEPRDF
TRBJ1-1,TRBD1,TRBV6-1,CASSDPGTGGRAFF
TRBJ2-1,TRBD1,TRBV7-3,CASRVTSGGDRNEQFF
TRBJ1-4,NA,TRBV5-1,CASSQGVTNEKLFF
TRBJ1-6,TRBD1,TRBV5-1,CASSPQDRGTFSYNSPLHF
TRBJ2-7,TRBD1,TRBV9,CASSGDRAVYEQYF
TRBJ2-7,TRBD2,TRBV10-3,CAISQIAGLSYEQYF
TRBJ1-6,NA,TRBV7-3,CASSLNPGKDSPLHF
TRBJ2-7,TRBD2,TRBV6-6,CASSLPGLAGEQYF
TRBJ1-2,TRBD1,TRBV28,CASRPGQAVGGYTF
TRBJ2-2,NA,TRBV18,CATRLMSTGELFF
TRBJ1-1,NA,TRBV30,CAWKLNIQNTEAFF
TRBJ2-7,NA,TRBV19,CASSLQGGSSYEQYF
TRBJ2-6,TRBD1,TRBV10-3,CAISRQGARGANVLTF
TRBJ2-1,TRBD1,TRBV5-1,CASSSQTGALYNEQFF
TRBJ2-7,NA,TRBV19,CASSGEVPYEQYF
TRBJ1-2,NA,TRBV19,CASSMDTNYGYTF
TRBJ1-1,NA,TRBV6-5,CASRHPMNTEAFF
TRBJ2-7,NA,TRBV28,CASTPDLHRDFSYEQYF
TRBJ2-5,TRBD2,TRBV28,CASSFREVAETQYF
TRBJ2-3,NA,TRBV24-1,CATSDPGGQGTDTQYF
TRBJ2-3,TRBD2,TRBV24-1,CATSDPTKREGLDTQYF
TRBJ2-5,TRBD2,TRBV28,CASRLAGGQETQYF
TRBJ1-5,TRBD1,TRBV24-1,CATSDRGSNQPQHF
TRBJ1-4,NA,TRBV7-2,CASSFGSGGEKLFF
TRBJ1-2,NA,TRBV29-1,CSVEERYRANYGYTF
TRBJ2-5,TRBD1,TRBV11-3,CASSSPDQGVQYF
TRBJ1-2,TRBD1,TRBV10-1,CASRGAGGVNYGYTF
TRBJ2-3,TRBD2,TRBV15,CATSLRLAGSTDTQYF
TRBJ2-5,NA,TRBV29-1,CSVVPGAPETQYF
TRBJ2-3,TRBD2,TRBV7-9,CASSQGLAGATDTQYF
TRBJ1-4,TRBD1,TRBV27,CASSLRTGEKLFF
TRBJ2-7,NA,TRBV30,CAWSVMGRFGSDNEQYF
TRBJ1-6,TRBD1,TRBV5-4,CASSLGQGSSPLHF
TRBJ1-2,TRBD1,TRBV5-4,CASSVNRGLGYGYTF